One and the same sample provided the 13 T cell receptor beta chains below, sequenced in a study of spatial heterogeneity in lung cancer. TCRdb passed the 5' RACE reads through MiXCR, listing each CDR3 protein once. The repertoire holds around 41,000 distinct CDR3 sequences, with more than 20% as singletons. Regarding time point: blood at routine non-recurrence follow-up after resection. This specimen consisted of PBMCs, obtained at follow-up. The receptors stem from a female donor with early-stage non-small cell lung cancer.

This CDR3 reads CASSLQGGVTDTQYF. In nucleotides, the CDR3 is TGTGCCAGCAGTTTACAAGGAGGGGTGACAGATACGCAGTATTTT. The chain joins TRBV27 to TRBJ2-3; weak D call: TRBD2 (6 bases). This CDR3 comprises 15 residues. The germline CDR1 and CDR2 sequences are MNHEY and SMNVEV (reference sequence). Deletions cut 2 bases from V and 3 bases from J, with 12 bases between.

This rearrangement joins TRBV11-2 to TRBJ2-1; D gene unclear. The germline V gene has CDR1 SGHAT and CDR2 FQNNGV. The CDR3 is made up of 14 amino acids. Trimming shortened V by 1 base and J by 6 bases, and 10 bases separated the two germline ends. The DNA for the CDR3 is TGTGCCAGCAGCTTAGCGCCAGCTCGCAATGAGCAGTTCTTC. This encodes CASSLAPARNEQFF.

This clonotype has just a few counts. The chain uses TRBV6-4 and TRBJ1-2; a possible D gene is TRBD1 (5 bases). The CDR3 sequence is 14 residues long. Germline V gene data show CDR1 as MRHNA and CDR2 as SNTAGT. V was trimmed by 10 bases and J by 4 bases, leaving 19 bases between them. The CDR3 loop reads CAISRAAGGYGYTF. The CDR3 coding sequence is TGTGCCATTTCCCGGGCCGCTGGGGGCTATGGCTACACCTTC.

This chain connects TRBV7-6 to TRBJ2-7; D might be TRBD1 (6 bases). Germline CDR1 reads SGHVS; CDR2 reads FNYEAQ. Trimming took 5 bases from V and 4 from J, leaving 24 bases between them. This CDR3 comprises 17 residues. CDR3 sequence (DNA): TGTGCCAGCAGCGTCCTGACAGGCGGTTCGGCTGCATACGAGCAGTACGTC. Residues: CASSVLTGGSAAYEQYV.

In its sample, this clonotype was seen a few times. The V call is TRBV5-1, the J call TRBJ2-7; no clear D. CDR3 length: 14 residues. V was trimmed by 0 bases and J by 6 bases, leaving 13 bases between them. Germline CDR1 reads SGHRS; CDR2 reads YFSETQ. CDR3 loop: CASSLDPLSGEQYV. The CDR3 DNA reads TGCGCCAGCAGCTTGGACCCCTTGTCGGGCGAGCAGTACGTC.

The gene calls are TRBV20-1 and TRBJ1-6; D is perhaps TRBD1 (5 bases). The length of the CDR3 is 15 residues. V was pared by 1 base and J by 7 bases, with 14 bases between. Looked up from germline, CDR1 is DFQATT and CDR2 is SNEGSKA (reference sequence). The chain's CDR3 is CSARGSGTLNSPLHF. The CDR3 coding sequence is TGCAGTGCTAGAGGATCCGGGACCCTAAATTCACCCCTCCACTTT.

In its sample, this clonotype was seen a few times. The chain links TRBV7-8 to TRBJ2-6; D not certain. The germline V gene has CDR1 SGHVS and CDR2 FQNEAQ. V lost 5 bases and J 0 bases, leaving 20 bases between the germline ends. The CDR3 loop spans 19 amino acids. CDR3 sequence (DNA): TGTGCCAGCAGCCCATCCATGCGCTCACCCCGCTCTGGGGCCAACGTCCTGACTTTC. Translating gives CASSPSMRSPRSGANVLTF.

The V call is TRBV20-1, the J call TRBJ1-1; the D gene is possibly TRBD1 (6 bases). Germline CDR1 DFQATT, CDR2 SNEGSKA (reference sequence). V was clipped by 5 bases and J by 7 bases, with 11 bases between them. CDR3 length: 11 residues. The CDR3 here is CSALGGIEAFF. The CDR3 nucleotides read TGCAGTGCTCTAGGGGGGATTGAAGCTTTCTTT.

The chain combines TRBV25-1 with TRBJ1-1, with D uncertain. The germline V and J ends were trimmed by 6 bases and 3 bases, with 5 bases remaining between them. Germline values: CDR1 MGHDK, CDR2 SYGVNS. The CDR3 has 11 amino acids. CDR3 protein: CASRDYTEAFF. Here the CDR3 DNA reads TGTGCCAGCAGAGACTACACTGAAGCTTTCTTT.

This clonotype occurred a few times. V usage is TRBV21-1 and J usage is TRBJ2-7; TRBD1, as called in the table, went unchecked against the DNA. TRBV21-1 is a pseudogene. The CDR3 loop spans 15 amino acids. The CDR3 loop is CASSKGGHTFYEQYV. The CDR3 DNA reads TGTGCCAGCAGCAAAGGGGGGCACACATTCTACGAGCAGTACGTC.

This clonotype was observed a few times. The chain carries TRBV7-2 and TRBJ2-7, with a tentative D call TRBD2 (6 bases). Germline assignment: CDR1 SGHTA and CDR2 FQGNSA. The CDR3 runs 15 residues. V was shortened by 1 base and J by 2 bases, with 12 bases between the two germline ends. The CDR3 coding sequence is TGTGCCAGCAGCTTAGTACGGGGACTCACCTACGAGCAGTACTTC. Translation: CASSLVRGLTYEQYF.

The chain uses TRBV25-1 and TRBJ1-2, with D possibly TRBD1 on 5 matching bases. The length of the CDR3 is 13 residues. Germline-derived CDR1 and CDR2 are MGHDK and SYGVNS. V gave up 3 bases and J gave up 4 bases, with 9 bases separating them. CDR3 amino acids: CASSDGGVYGYTF. The CDR3 nucleotides read TGTGCCAGCAGTGATGGGGGGGTCTATGGCTACACCTTC.

In its sample, this clonotype was seen many times. V usage is TRBV4-1 and J usage is TRBJ1-3, with unresolved D. Germline assignment: CDR1 MGHRA and CDR2 YSYEKL. Trimming took 0 bases from V and 0 from J, leaving 6 bases between them. CDR3 length: 15 residues. CDR3 DNA: TGCGCCAGCAGCCAAGACGGGAGCTCTGGAAACACCATATATTTT. Its protein is CASSQDGSSGNTIYF.